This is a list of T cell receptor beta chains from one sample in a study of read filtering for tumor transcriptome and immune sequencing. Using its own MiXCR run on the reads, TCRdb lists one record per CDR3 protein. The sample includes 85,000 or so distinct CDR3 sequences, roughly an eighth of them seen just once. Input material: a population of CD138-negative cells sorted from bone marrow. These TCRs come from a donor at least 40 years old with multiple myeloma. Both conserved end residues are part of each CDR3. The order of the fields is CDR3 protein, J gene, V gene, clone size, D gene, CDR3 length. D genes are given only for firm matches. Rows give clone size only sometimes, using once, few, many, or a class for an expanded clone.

CDR3: CASRPLGDNQPQHF
J: TRBJ1-5
V: TRBV6-1
size: many
D: .
length: 14

CDR3: CASSAIAGNSYEQYF
J: TRBJ2-7
V: TRBV19
size: few
D: TRBD2
length: 15

CDR3: CASSDSDRGLYNEQFF
J: TRBJ2-1
V: TRBV6-4
size: many
D: TRBD1
length: 16

CDR3: CASSPSGPYEQYF
J: TRBJ2-7
V: TRBV7-9
size: .
D: .
length: 13

CDR3: CASSGTSYEQFF
J: TRBJ2-1
V: TRBV5-1
size: many
D: TRBD2
length: 12

CDR3: CASGEQGSEAFF
J: TRBJ1-1
V: TRBV12-5
size: many
D: .
length: 12

CDR3: CASSEGQGGTEAFF
J: TRBJ1-1
V: TRBV6-1
size: many
D: .
length: 14

CDR3: CSVEPSQGMDGYTF
J: TRBJ1-2
V: TRBV29-1
size: many
D: TRBD1
length: 14

CDR3: CASSPGGANTGELFF
J: TRBJ2-2
V: TRBV5-1
size: few
D: .
length: 15

CDR3: CASSYENTGELFF
J: TRBJ2-2
V: TRBV2
size: many
D: .
length: 13

CDR3: CASSSSGGDYNEQFF
J: TRBJ2-1
V: TRBV19
size: many
D: .
length: 15

CDR3: CASSERGGVPYGYTF
J: TRBJ1-2
V: TRBV6-1
size: many
D: .
length: 15

CDR3: CASSLAGGGSYNEQFF
J: TRBJ2-1
V: TRBV11-2
size: few
D: .
length: 16

CDR3: CSVEQGIEAFF
J: TRBJ1-1
V: TRBV29-1
size: many
D: .
length: 11

CDR3: CSVERTAVYDTQYF
J: TRBJ2-3
V: TRBV29-1
size: many
D: .
length: 14

CDR3: CASSHRQGLQETQYF
J: TRBJ2-5
V: TRBV7-6
size: .
D: TRBD1
length: 15

CDR3: CASSPTGGRGTEAFF
J: TRBJ1-1
V: TRBV7-8
size: many
D: TRBD1
length: 15

CDR3: CASSRPPGQGYNEQFF
J: TRBJ2-1
V: TRBV23-1
size: few
D: TRBD1
length: 16

CDR3: CASSLAQGASYGYTF
J: TRBJ1-2
V: TRBV11-2
size: many
D: TRBD1
length: 15

CDR3: CAGSLDGSGANVLTF
J: TRBJ2-6
V: TRBV5-1
size: few
D: .
length: 15

CDR3: CAWKYAWTEAFF
J: TRBJ1-1
V: TRBV30
size: many
D: .
length: 12

CDR3: CASRDTQTSLTGELFF
J: TRBJ2-2
V: TRBV19
size: many
D: .
length: 16

CDR3: CASSEAQNTEAFF
J: TRBJ1-1
V: TRBV6-4
size: many
D: .
length: 13

CDR3: CASSQGRRDRGSDTQYF
J: TRBJ2-3
V: TRBV14
size: many
D: TRBD1
length: 17

CDR3: CASSPPDRVGYGYTF
J: TRBJ1-2
V: TRBV5-4
size: many
D: TRBD1
length: 15

CDR3: CASSSGLRTGLDTQYF
J: TRBJ2-3
V: TRBV12-3/TRBV12-4
size: many
D: .
length: 16

CDR3: CASSYGTDEQYF
J: TRBJ2-7
V: TRBV2
size: many
D: .
length: 12

CDR3: CASGSQGEKLFF
J: TRBJ1-4
V: TRBV12-3/TRBV12-4
size: many
D: TRBD1
length: 12

CDR3: CSAIRTTDNYYSNQPQHF
J: TRBJ1-5
V: TRBV20-1
size: many
D: .
length: 18

CDR3: CSASRGQTVEQYF
J: TRBJ2-7
V: TRBV20-1
size: many
D: .
length: 13

CDR3: CSVRRLISPTDTQYF
J: TRBJ2-3
V: TRBV29-1
size: many
D: .
length: 15

CDR3: CAWSVLGQGTQYF
J: TRBJ2-5
V: TRBV30
size: many
D: TRBD1
length: 13

CDR3: CASSATFNQPQHF
J: TRBJ1-5
V: TRBV11-1
size: many
D: .
length: 13

CDR3: CASSRGPSYEQYF
J: TRBJ2-7
V: TRBV28
size: many
D: .
length: 13

CDR3: CSARGTPGETQYF
J: TRBJ2-5
V: TRBV20-1
size: many
D: TRBD1
length: 13

CDR3: CSARDSGGSSYNEQFF
J: TRBJ2-1
V: TRBV20-1
size: many
D: TRBD1
length: 16

CDR3: CASSPRVRETQYF
J: TRBJ2-5
V: TRBV11-2
size: many
D: .
length: 13

CDR3: CASSPRDRDYEQYF
J: TRBJ2-7
V: TRBV14
size: many
D: TRBD1
length: 14

CDR3: CASSQDSGSEQYF
J: TRBJ2-7
V: TRBV3-1
size: many
D: .
length: 13

CDR3: CASGEGWDTSYEQYF
J: TRBJ2-7
V: TRBV2
size: many
D: .
length: 15